This T cell receptor (beta chain) was obtained from a study of early T cells in non-severe SARS-CoV-2 infection. Study-level background: From unsorted whole blood, bulk RNA was sequenced, and the chains remained unpaired. Study results and caveats: Matching results from VDJdb favored anti-spike CD8 responses, leaving private and CD4 specificities undetected.

This clonotype appeared many times. The antigen is unknown. V trimming: 2 bases; J trimming: 2 bases; junction bases outside the gene matches: 5. This CDR3 comprises 16 residues. In germline, CDR1 is GTSNPN, CDR2 SVGIG (reference sequence). Researchers attached unique molecular identifiers to individual cDNA molecules. TCRdb re-called the 5' RACE reads through MiXCR, storing one row per CDR3 protein. The sample holds 60,000 or so distinct CDR3 sequences, roughly a tenth seen once. The chain uses TRBV30 and TRBJ2-3, with 12 bases identical to TRBD2. Sequencing was performed on whole blood. This TCR came from an adult who was a healthcare worker with PCR-confirmed SARS-CoV-2 infection or an uninfected control (not recorded which). The CDR3 spells CAWSLLAGGNTDTQYF. CDR3 bases: TGTGCCTGGAGTTTACTAGCGGGGGGAAACACAGATACGCAGTATTTT.